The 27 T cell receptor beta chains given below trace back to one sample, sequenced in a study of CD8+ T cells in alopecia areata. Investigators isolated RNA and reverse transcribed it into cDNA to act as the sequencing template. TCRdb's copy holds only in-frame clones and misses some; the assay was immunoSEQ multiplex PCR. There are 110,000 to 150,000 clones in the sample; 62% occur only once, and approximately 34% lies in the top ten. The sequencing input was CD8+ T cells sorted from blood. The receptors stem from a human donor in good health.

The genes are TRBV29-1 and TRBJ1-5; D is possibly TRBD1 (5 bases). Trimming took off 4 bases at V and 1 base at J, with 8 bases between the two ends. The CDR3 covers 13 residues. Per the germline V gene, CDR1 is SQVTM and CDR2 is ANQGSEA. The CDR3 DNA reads TGCAGCGTTGCGCAGGGAAGCAATCAGCCCCAGCATTTT. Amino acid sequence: CSVAQGSNQPQHF. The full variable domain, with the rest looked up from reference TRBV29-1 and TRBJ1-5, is SAVISQKPSRDICQRGTSLTIQCQVDSQVTMMFWYRQQPGQSLTLIATANQGSEATYESGFVIDKFPISRPNLTFSTLTVSNMSPEDSSIYLCSVAQGSNQPQHFGDGTRLSIL.

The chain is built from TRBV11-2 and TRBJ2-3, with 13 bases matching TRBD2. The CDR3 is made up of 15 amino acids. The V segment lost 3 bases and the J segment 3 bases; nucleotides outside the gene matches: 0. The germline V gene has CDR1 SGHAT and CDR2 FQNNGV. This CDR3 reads CASSLTSGRTDTQYF. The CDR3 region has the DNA TGTGCCAGCAGCTTGACTAGCGGGAGGACAGATACGCAGTATTTT.

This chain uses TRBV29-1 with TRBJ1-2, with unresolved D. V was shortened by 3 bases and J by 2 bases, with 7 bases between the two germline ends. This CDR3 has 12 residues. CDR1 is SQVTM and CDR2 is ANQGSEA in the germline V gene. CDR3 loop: CSVEGKNYGYTF. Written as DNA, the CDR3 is TGCAGCGTTGAGGGCAAGAACTATGGCTACACCTTC.

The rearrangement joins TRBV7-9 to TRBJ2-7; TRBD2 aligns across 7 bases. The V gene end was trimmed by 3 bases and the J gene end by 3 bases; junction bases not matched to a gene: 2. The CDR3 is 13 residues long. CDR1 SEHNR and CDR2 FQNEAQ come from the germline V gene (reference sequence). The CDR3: CASSLGLNYEQYF. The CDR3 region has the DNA TGTGCCAGCAGCTTGGGACTAAACTACGAGCAGTACTTC.

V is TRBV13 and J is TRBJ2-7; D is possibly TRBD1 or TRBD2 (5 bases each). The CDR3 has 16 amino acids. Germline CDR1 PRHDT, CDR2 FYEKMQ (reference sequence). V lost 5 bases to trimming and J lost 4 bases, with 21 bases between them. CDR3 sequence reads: CASSPAPTGGLYEQYF. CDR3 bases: TGTGCCAGCAGCCCAGCCCCAACAGGAGGCTTATACGAGCAGTACTTC.

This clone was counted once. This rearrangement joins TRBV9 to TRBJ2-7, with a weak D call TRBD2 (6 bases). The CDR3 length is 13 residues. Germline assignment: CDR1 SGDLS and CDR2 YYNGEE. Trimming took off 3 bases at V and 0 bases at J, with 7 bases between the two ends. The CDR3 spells CASSGGNSYEQYF. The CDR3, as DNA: TGTGCCAGCAGCGGCGGGAACTCCTACGAGCAGTACTTC.

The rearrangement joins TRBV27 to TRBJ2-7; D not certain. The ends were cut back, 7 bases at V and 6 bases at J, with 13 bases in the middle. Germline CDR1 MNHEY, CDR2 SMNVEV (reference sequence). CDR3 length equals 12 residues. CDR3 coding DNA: TGTGCCAGCAAGGGTTATGGGTTCGAGCAGTACTTC. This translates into CASKGYGFEQYF.

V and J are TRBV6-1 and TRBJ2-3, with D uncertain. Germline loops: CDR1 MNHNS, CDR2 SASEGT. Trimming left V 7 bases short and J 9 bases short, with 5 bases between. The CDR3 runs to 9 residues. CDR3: CASTGTQYF. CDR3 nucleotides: TGTGCCAGCACTGGCACGCAGTATTTT.

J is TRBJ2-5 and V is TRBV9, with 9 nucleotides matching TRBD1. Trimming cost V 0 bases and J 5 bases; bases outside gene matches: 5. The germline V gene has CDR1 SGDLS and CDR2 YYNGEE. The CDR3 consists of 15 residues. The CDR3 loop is CASSVGDRVIETQYF. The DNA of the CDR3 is TGTGCCAGCAGCGTAGGGGACAGGGTTATCGAGACCCAGTACTTC. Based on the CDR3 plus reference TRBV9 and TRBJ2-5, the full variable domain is DSGVTQTPKHLITATGQRVTLRCSPRSGDLSVYWYQQSLDQGLQFLIQYYNGEERAKGNILERFSAQQFPDLHSELNLSSLELGDSALYFCASSVGDRVIETQYFGPGTRLLVL.

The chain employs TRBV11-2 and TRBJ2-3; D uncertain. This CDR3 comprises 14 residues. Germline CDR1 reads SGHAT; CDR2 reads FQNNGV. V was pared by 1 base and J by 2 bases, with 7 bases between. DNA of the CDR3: TGTGCCAGCAGCTTAGTTCCCCTCACAGATACGCAGTATTTT. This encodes CASSLVPLTDTQYF. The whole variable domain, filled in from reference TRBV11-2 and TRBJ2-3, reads EAGVAQSPRYKIIEKRQSVAFWCNPISGHATLYWYQQILGQGPKLLIQFQNNGVVDDSQLPKDRFSAERLKGVDSTLKIQPAKLEDSAVYLCASSLVPLTDTQYFGPGTRLTVL.

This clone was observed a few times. The CDR3 sequence: CSVEEEDKGNIQYF. CDR3 in DNA: TGCAGCGTTGAAGAGGAGGACAAAGGAAACATTCAGTACTTC. The genes are TRBV29-1 and TRBJ2-4; D is tentatively TRBD1 or TRBD2 (5 bases each). The CDR3 spans 14 residues. Germline values: CDR1 SQVTM, CDR2 ANQGSEA. Trimming shortened V by 0 bases and J by 6 bases, and 12 bases separated the two germline ends.

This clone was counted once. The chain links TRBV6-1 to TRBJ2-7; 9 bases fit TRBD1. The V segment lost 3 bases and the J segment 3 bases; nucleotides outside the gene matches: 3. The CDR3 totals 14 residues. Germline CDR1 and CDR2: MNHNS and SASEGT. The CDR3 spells CASSDLGQGYEQYF. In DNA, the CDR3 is TGTGCCAGCAGTGACCTGGGACAGGGCTACGAGCAGTACTTC.

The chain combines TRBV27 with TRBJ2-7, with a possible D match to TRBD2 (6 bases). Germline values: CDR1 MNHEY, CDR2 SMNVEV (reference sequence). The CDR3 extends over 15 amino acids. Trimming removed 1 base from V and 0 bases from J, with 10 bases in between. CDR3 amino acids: CASSLCRGSSYEQYF. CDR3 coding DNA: TGTGCCAGCAGTTTATGCCGGGGGAGCTCCTACGAGCAGTACTTC.

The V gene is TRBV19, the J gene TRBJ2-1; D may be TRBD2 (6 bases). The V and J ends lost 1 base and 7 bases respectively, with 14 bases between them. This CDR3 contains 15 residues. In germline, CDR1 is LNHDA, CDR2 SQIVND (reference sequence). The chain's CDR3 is CASSIAHAGGNEQFF. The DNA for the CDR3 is TGTGCCAGTAGTATAGCCCACGCTGGGGGGAATGAGCAGTTCTTC.

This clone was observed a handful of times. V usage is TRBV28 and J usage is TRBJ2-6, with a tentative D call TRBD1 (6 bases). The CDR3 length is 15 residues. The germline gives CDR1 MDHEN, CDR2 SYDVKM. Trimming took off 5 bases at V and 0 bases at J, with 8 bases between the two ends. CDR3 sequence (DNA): TGTGCCAGCAGTACAGGGATCTCTGGGGCCAACGTCCTGACTTTC. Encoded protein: CASSTGISGANVLTF.

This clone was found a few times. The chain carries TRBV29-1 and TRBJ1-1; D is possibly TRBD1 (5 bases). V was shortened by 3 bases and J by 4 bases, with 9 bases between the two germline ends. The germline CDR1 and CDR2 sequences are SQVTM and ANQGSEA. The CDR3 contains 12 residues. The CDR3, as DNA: TGCAGCGTTGATGGGACGACCACTGAAGCTTTCTTT. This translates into CSVDGTTTEAFF.

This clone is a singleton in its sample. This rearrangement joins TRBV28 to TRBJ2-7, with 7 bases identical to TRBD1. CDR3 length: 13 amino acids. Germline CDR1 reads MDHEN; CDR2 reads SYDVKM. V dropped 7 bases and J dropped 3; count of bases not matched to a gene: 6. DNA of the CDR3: TGTGCCAGCACCCGGGACAGAAACTACGAGCAGTACTTC. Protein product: CASTRDRNYEQYF. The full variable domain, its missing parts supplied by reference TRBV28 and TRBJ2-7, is DVKVTQSSRYLVKRTGEKVFLECVQDMDHENMFWYRQDPGLGLRLIYFSYDVKMKEKGDIPEGYSVSREKKERFSLILESASTNQTSMYLCASTRDRNYEQYFGPGTRLTVT.

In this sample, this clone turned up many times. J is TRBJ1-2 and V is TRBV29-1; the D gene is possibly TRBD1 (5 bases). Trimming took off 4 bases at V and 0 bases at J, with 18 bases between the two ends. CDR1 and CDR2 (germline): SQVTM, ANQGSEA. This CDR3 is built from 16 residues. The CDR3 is CSVVSQGGPPNYGYTF. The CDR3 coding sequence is TGCAGCGTTGTGAGTCAGGGTGGACCCCCTAACTATGGCTACACCTTC.

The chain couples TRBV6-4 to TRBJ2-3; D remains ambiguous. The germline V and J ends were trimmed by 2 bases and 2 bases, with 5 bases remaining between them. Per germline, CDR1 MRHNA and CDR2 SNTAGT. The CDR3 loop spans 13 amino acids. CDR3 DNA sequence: TGTGCCAGCAGTGACAGCATCACAGATACGCAGTATTTT. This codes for CASSDSITDTQYF.

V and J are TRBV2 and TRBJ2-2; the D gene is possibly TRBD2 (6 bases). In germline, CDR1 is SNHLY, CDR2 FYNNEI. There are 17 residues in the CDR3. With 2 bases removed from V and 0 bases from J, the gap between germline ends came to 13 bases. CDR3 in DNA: TGTGCCAGCAGTGAAAGGTGGGCGGGGACGAACACCGGGGAGCTGTTTTTT. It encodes CASSERWAGTNTGELFF.

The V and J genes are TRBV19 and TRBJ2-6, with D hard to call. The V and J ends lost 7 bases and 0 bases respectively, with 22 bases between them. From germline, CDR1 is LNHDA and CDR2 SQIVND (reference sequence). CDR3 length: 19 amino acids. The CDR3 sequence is CASTMGTASFLSGANVLTF. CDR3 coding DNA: TGTGCCAGTACCATGGGAACAGCCAGTTTCCTCTCTGGGGCCAACGTCCTGACTTTC.

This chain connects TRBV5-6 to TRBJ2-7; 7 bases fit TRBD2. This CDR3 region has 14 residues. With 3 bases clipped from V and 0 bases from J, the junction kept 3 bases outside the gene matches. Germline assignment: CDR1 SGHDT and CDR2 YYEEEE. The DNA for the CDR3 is TGTGCCAGCAGCTCCGCGGGGGACTCCTACGAGCAGTACTTC. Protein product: CASSSAGDSYEQYF.

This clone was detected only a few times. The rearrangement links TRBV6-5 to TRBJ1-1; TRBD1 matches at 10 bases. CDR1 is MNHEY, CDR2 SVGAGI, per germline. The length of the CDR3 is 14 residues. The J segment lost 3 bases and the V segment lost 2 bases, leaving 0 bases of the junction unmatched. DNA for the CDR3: TGTGCCAGCAGTTACGGACAGGGGGACACTGAAGCTTTCTTT. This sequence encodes CASSYGQGDTEAFF.

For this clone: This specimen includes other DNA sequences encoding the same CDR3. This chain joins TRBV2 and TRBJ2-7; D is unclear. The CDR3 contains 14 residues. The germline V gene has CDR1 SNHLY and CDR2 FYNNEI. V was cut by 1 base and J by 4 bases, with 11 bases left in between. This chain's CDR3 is CASSEGLTTYEQYF. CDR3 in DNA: TGTGCCAGCAGTGAAGGTCTAACTACTTACGAGCAGTACTTC.

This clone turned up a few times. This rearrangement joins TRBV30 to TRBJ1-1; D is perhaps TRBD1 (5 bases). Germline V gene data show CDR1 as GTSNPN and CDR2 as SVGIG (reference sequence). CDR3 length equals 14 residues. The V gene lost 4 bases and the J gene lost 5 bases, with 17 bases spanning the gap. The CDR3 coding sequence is TGTGCCTGGATCCCGGTCGGGGCGCGGACTGAAGCTTTCTTT. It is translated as CAWIPVGARTEAFF.

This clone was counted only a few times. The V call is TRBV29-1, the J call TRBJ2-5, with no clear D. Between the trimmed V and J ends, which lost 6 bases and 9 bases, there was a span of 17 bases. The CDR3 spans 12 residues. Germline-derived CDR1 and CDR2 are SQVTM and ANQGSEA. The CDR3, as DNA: TGCAGCGTGTCGGTCCCCATCGAGGCCCAGTACTTC. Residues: CSVSVPIEAQYF.

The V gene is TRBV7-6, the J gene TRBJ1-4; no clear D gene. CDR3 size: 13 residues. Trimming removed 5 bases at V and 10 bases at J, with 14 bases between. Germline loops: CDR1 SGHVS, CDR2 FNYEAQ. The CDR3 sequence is CASSPRPPGKLFF. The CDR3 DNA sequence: TGTGCCAGCAGCCCCAGACCCCCCGGAAAACTGTTTTTT. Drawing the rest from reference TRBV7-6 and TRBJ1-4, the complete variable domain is GAGVSQSPRYKVTKRGQDVALRCDPISGHVSLYWYRQALGQGPEFLTYFNYEAQQDKSGLPNDRFSAERPEGSISTLTIQRTEQRDSAMYRCASSPRPPGKLFFGSGTQLSVL.